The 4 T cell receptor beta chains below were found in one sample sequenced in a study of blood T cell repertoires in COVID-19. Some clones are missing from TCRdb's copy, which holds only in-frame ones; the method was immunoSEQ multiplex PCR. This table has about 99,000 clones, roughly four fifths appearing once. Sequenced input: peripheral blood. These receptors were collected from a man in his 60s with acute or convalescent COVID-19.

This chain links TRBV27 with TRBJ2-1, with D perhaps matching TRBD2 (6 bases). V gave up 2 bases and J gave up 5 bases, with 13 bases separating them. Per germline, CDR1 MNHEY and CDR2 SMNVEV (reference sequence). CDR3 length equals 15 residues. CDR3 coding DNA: TGTGCCAGCAGTTTAGGGTTAGCGGCTAACAATGAGCAGTTCTTC. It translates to CASSLGLAANNEQFF.

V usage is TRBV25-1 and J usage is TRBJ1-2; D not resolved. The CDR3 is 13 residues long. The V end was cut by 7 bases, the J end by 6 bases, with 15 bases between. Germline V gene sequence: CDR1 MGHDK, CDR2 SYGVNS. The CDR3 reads CASNLKDGDGYTF. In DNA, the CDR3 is TGTGCCAGCAACCTAAAAGACGGGGATGGCTACACCTTC.

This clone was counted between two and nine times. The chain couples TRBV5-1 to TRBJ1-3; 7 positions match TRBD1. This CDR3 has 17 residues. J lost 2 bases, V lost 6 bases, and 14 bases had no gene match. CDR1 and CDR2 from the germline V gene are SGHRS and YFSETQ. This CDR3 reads CASTKGDRGKTGNTIYF. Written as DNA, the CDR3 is TGCGCCAGCACTAAAGGGGACAGAGGGAAAACTGGAAACACCATATATTTT.

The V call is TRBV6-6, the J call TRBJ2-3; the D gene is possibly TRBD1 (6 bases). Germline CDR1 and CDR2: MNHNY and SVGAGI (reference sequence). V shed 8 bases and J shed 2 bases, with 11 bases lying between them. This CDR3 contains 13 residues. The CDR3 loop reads CASWGPNTDTQYF. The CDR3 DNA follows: TGTGCCAGCTGGGGGCCAAACACAGATACGCAGTATTTT.